Below are 18 T cell receptor beta chains sequenced from a single sample in a study of post-analysis software for immune sequencing data. Study-level findings and limits: Elevated frequency relative to controls characterized 4 or 5 TRBV segments in patients, TRBV5-6, TRBV5-1 and TRBV20-1 among them.

Which antigens these TCRs recognize remains unknown. Unique molecular identifiers were built into the TCR beta cDNA libraries. TCRdb re-analysed the PCR reads in MiXCR, keeping a single row per CDR3 protein. The sample shows a few hundred thousand distinct CDR3 sequences, around 31% of them seen only once. Sample: blood. The source of these receptors is a girl aged 2-17 years with multiple sclerosis.

This chain uses TRBV7-9 with TRBJ1-4; perhaps TRBD1 as D (5 bases). CDR1 and CDR2 (germline): SEHNR, FQNEAQ (reference sequence). With 10 bases removed from V and 2 bases from J, the gap between germline ends came to 26 bases. The CDR3 consists of 18 residues. CDR3 in DNA: TGTGCCATCCGAACTGCAAGGGGAAAAACAGCCACTAATGAAAAACTGTTTTTT. This gives the protein CAIRTARGKTATNEKLFF.

V is TRBV7-2 and J is TRBJ2-3, with a possible D match to TRBD2 (7 bases). Trimming removed 6 bases from V and 0 bases from J, with 16 bases in between. Germline loops: CDR1 SGHTA, CDR2 FQGNSA. There are 16 residues in the CDR3. CDR3 amino acids: CASRKGGGPSTDTQYF. The CDR3 bases are TGTGCCAGCAGGAAGGGAGGGGGGCCAAGCACAGATACGCAGTATTTT. Using reference TRBV7-2 and TRBJ2-3 for the parts outside the CDR3, the full variable domain is GAGVSQSPSNKVTEKGKDVELRCDPISGHTALYWYRQSLGQGLEFLIYFQGNSAPDKSGLPSDRFSAERTGGSVSTLTIQRTQQEDSAVYLCASRKGGGPSTDTQYFGPGTRLTVL.

This clonotype was recorded a few times. The gene calls are TRBV7-9 and TRBJ2-7; TRBD1 matches at 9 bases. This CDR3 comprises 14 residues. Germline V gene sequence: CDR1 SEHNR, CDR2 FQNEAQ (reference sequence). The V segment lost 6 bases and the J segment 6 bases; nucleotides outside the gene matches: 9. The CDR3, as DNA: TGTGCCAGCAGGGTCTGGACAGGGGATATCGAGCAGTACTTC. Amino acid sequence: CASRVWTGDIEQYF. The complete variable domain, with remaining parts taken from reference TRBV7-9 and TRBJ2-7, reads DTGVSQNPRHKITKRGQNVTFRCDPISEHNRLYWYRQTLGQGPEFLTYFQNEAQLEKSRLLSDRFSAERPKGSFSTLEIQRTEQGDSAMYLCASRVWTGDIEQYFGPGTRLTVT.

The rearrangement uses TRBV7-2 and TRBJ2-7; D possibly corresponds to TRBD1 (6 bases). Germline V gene data show CDR1 as SGHTA and CDR2 as FQGNSA. This CDR3 has 15 amino acids. Trimming stripped 3 bases from V and 2 bases from J, with 14 bases between. CDR3 nucleotides: TGTGCCAGCAGCTTCCCTTCAGGGGCCACCTACGAGCAGTACTTC. Residues: CASSFPSGATYEQYF.

This clonotype has just a few counts. V is TRBV20-1 and J is TRBJ2-5, with D possibly being TRBD2 (6 bases). V was cut by 6 bases and J by 0 bases, with 17 bases left in between. Germline V lookup: CDR1 DFQATT, CDR2 SNEGSKA (reference sequence). The CDR3 has 15 amino acids. CDR3 amino acids: CSAPPASANQETQYF. CDR3 nucleotide sequence: TGCAGTGCCCCCCCGGCTAGCGCCAACCAAGAGACCCAGTACTTC.

Regarding this clonotype: A much larger clone sits a single nucleotide away, making a read error possible. This chain connects TRBV5-1 to TRBJ1-1, with D tentatively TRBD1 (5 bases). This CDR3 has 16 residues. Germline assignment: CDR1 SGHRS and CDR2 YFSETQ. Trimming left V 5 bases short and J 2 bases short, with 19 bases between. CDR3 sequence reads: CASRRGLGVGNTEAFF. The CDR3 DNA reads as TGCGCCAGCAGGCGAGGACTGGGGGTGGGTAACACTGAAGCTTTCTTT.

This clonotype was recorded many times. As DNA, the CDR3 is TGCGCCAGCAGTGAGTCAGCAGGGGAGAATGAGCAGTTCTTC. It is translated as CASSESAGENEQFF. The rearrangement joins TRBV10-1 to TRBJ2-1, with a tentative D call TRBD1 (6 bases). Trimming took off 0 bases at V and 7 bases at J, with 10 bases between the two ends. Per germline, CDR1 WNHNN and CDR2 SYGVQD (reference sequence). The CDR3 spans 14 residues.

This clonotype was seen at least ten times. The chain recombines TRBV29-1 with TRBJ2-7; D is unresolved. The V end was cut by 7 bases, the J end by 3 bases, with 10 bases between. This CDR3 is 11 amino acids long. Germline V CDR1 and CDR2: SQVTM, ANQGSEA. The CDR3 protein is CSAHSNYEQYF. The CDR3 nucleotides read TGCAGCGCGCATAGCAACTACGAGCAGTACTTC.

The rearrangement uses TRBV21-1 and TRBJ2-1; the table's D gene call, TRBD1, was not cross checked with the DNA. TRBV21-1 is flagged as a pseudogene. This CDR3 region has 16 residues. CDR3 sequence reads: CASSKGPEAFYNEQFF. The CDR3 DNA follows: TGTGCCAGCAGCAAAGGCCCCGAAGCCTTTTACAATGAGCAGTTCTTC.

The chain links TRBV29-1 to TRBJ1-1; D gene unclear. Germline loops: CDR1 SQVTM, CDR2 ANQGSEA. V lost 7 bases to trimming and J lost 1 base, with 7 bases between them. The CDR3 totals 11 residues. CDR3 residues: CSGLKNTEAFF. DNA of the CDR3: TGCAGCGGGTTAAAGAACACTGAAGCTTTCTTT.

This clonotype was observed a handful of times. This chain uses TRBV2 with TRBJ2-1; tentatively, D is TRBD2 (6 bases). CDR1 is SNHLY and CDR2 is FYNNEI in the germline V gene. Trimming removed 2 bases at V and 5 bases at J, with 16 bases between. The CDR3 runs 16 residues. CDR3 residues: CASSEMTSGADNEQFF. CDR3 nucleotide sequence: TGTGCCAGCAGTGAAATGACTAGTGGTGCGGACAATGAGCAGTTCTTC.

This clonotype was recorded a few times. The chain couples TRBV3-1 to TRBJ1-2; the D is unclear. V shed 0 bases and J shed 4 bases, with 15 bases lying between them. The length of the CDR3 is 16 residues. Germline-derived CDR1 and CDR2 are LGHDT and YNNKEL (reference sequence). The chain's CDR3 is CASSQDITSESYGYTF. In nucleotides, the CDR3 is TGTGCCAGCAGCCAAGATATAACCTCCGAAAGCTATGGCTACACCTTC.

This rearrangement joins TRBV20-1 to TRBJ1-5, with D maybe TRBD1 (5 bases). V lost 0 bases and J 4 bases, leaving 13 bases between the germline ends. There are 15 residues in the CDR3. Germline V gene sequence: CDR1 DFQATT, CDR2 SNEGSKA (reference sequence). The CDR3 loop reads CSARDPGTLNQPQHF. CDR3 in DNA: TGCAGTGCTAGAGATCCCGGGACCCTAAATCAGCCCCAGCATTTT.

The genes are TRBV6-1 and TRBJ2-3; weak D call: TRBD2 (6 bases). Trimming cost V 3 bases and J 7 bases, with 23 bases left between them. This CDR3 spans 17 amino acids. The germline V gene has CDR1 MNHNS and CDR2 SASEGT. The CDR3 coding sequence is TGTGCCAGCAGTGAGTCCGGACCGAGACTAGATCGTTATACGCAGTATTTT. It codes for CASSESGPRLDRYTQYF.

This clonotype was recorded a few times. The chain links TRBV12-3 or TRBV12-4 to TRBJ1-1, with a tentative D call TRBD1 (5 bases). Trimming cost V 6 bases and J 4 bases, with 12 bases left between them. The CDR3 length is 13 residues. CDR3 DNA sequence: TGTGCCAGCAGGGACCTTAGGGGCACTGAAGCTTTCTTT. Translated, it gives CASRDLRGTEAFF.

The chain links TRBV18 to TRBJ2-5; D not certain. The J call could be wrong; TRBJ2-7 is a better fit for the DNA end. The CDR3 is 10 residues long. Germline V gene lookup returns CDR1 KGHSH and CDR2 LQKENI. The CDR3 protein is CARSLYEQYF. DNA for the CDR3: TGTGCCAGGTCCCTTTACGAGCAGTACTTC.

This clonotype showed up just a few times. The chain has TRBV6-6 and TRBJ1-2; D ambiguous. V was pared by 0 bases and J by 4 bases, with 12 bases between. Germline V gene lookup returns CDR1 MNHNY and CDR2 SVGAGI (reference sequence). The CDR3 totals 15 residues. CDR3 sequence (DNA): TGTGCCAGCAGTTACTCTTTACCAGAGGCCTATGGCTACACCTTC. Translating it yields CASSYSLPEAYGYTF.

This chain links TRBV27 with TRBJ1-1; the D is unclear. The CDR3 consists of 13 residues. With 6 bases removed from V and 2 bases from J, the gap between germline ends came to 10 bases. Germline CDR1 is MNHEY and CDR2 is SMNVEV (reference sequence). The CDR3 loop is CASRKPSNTEAFF. DNA for the CDR3: TGTGCCAGCAGGAAACCCAGTAACACTGAAGCTTTCTTT.